This T cell receptor (beta chain) emerged from a study of Ad26.COV2.S vaccination and SARS-CoV-2 variants. Study overall: Doses of Ad26.COV2.S were injected into muscle once or twice, 56 days apart. Study-level findings and limits: Possibly, TCR breadth and depth analyses underestimated total T cell responses. Participants in the vaccine arm had higher spike-specific TCR breadth; placebo recipients had lower.

This sample's treatment: 15 to 20 received Ad26.COV2.S at low or high dose, single or two shots; about 5 received placebo; per-sample allocation not given. Specimen acquisition occurred on day 63 following the initial vaccine or placebo injection. This vaccine is an Ad26 vector that expresses the Wuhan-strain SARS-CoV-2 spike. There are 15 residues in the CDR3. Germline assignment: CDR1 MGHRA and CDR2 YSYEKL. The ends were cut back, 8 bases at V and 8 bases at J, with 21 bases in the middle. Sequencing was performed with immunoSEQ multiplex PCR; in TCRdb, only in-frame clones are kept and a portion is missing. The sample lists a few hundred thousand clones, roughly four fifths seen once, with 7.4% in the top ten. Points on this clone: The antigen remains unidentified.

The chain links TRBV4-1 to TRBJ1-4; the D is unclear. This receptor was taken from a person between 18 and 65 years old who received the Ad26.COV2.S COVID-19 vaccine or a placebo. The sample was peripheral blood, taken in a trial of Ad26.COV2.S vaccine versus placebo. The chain's CDR3 is CASADGKWAREKLFF. The CDR3 nucleotides read TGCGCCAGCGCGGATGGGAAGTGGGCACGGGAAAAACTGTTTTTT.